This T cell receptor beta chain is drawn from a study of blood T cell repertoires in COVID-19. Across the study: T cells, B-cell-depleted T cells, or PBMCs supplied cDNA or gDNA.

Per the authors' pipeline: Amplifying reference gene primers gave estimates of nucleated cell counts. The repertoire was sequenced with immunoSEQ multiplex PCR; TCRdb's copy has only in-frame clones and lacks some. The V and J calls and clone size were taken over from that table, and D and trimming were inferred from the DNA. The table has approximately 440,000 clones, about 85% seen once. With V trimmed by 6 bases and J by 9 bases, 16 bases remained unmatched. Germline values: CDR1 SEHNR, CDR2 FQNEAQ (reference sequence). CDR3 length: 16 amino acids. This sequence was found in a woman aged 18-29 years who had recovered from COVID-19. The sequencing input was PBMCs or T cells enriched from blood (not recorded which). J is TRBJ2-1 and V is TRBV7-9, with 8 nucleotides matching TRBD2. The CDR3 DNA is TGTGCCAGCAGATCAACCCGTGGTAGCGGGGTTAGTGAGCAGTTCTTC. The encoded protein is CASRSTRGSGVSEQFF.